This is a list of T cell receptor beta chains from one sample in a study of a mutant IDH1 vaccine in newly diagnosed glioma. Only in-frame clones appear in the TCRdb table, and some are missing; sequencing was by immunoSEQ multiplex PCR. The sample records tens of thousands of clones, around 80% being singletons. These receptors' targets are unknown. The sequences come from PBMCs, collected from a glioma patient whose treatment included an IDH1 peptide vaccine. These receptors all stem from a man between 25 and 39 years old with glioma. CDR3s include the opening cysteine and the closing phenylalanine or tryptophan. Fields, in order: J gene, clone size, D gene, CDR3 length, V gene, CDR3 protein, CDR3 DNA. D genes are given only for firm matches. Not every row has a clone size; where given, it reads once, few, many or a size class.

>TRBJ2-7|.|TRBD2|15|TRBV11-1
CASGTLAGDPYEQYF
TGTGCCAGCGGAACATTAGCGGGAGACCCCTACGAGCAGTACTTC
>TRBJ2-3|.|.|13|TRBV30
CAWKRARTDTQYF
TGTGCCTGGAAGCGGGCCCGCACAGATACGCAGTATTTT
>TRBJ2-7|once|TRBD1|15|TRBV4-1
CASSQEQGQTYEQYF
TGCGCCAGCAGCCAAGAGCAGGGACAGACCTACGAGCAGTACTTC
>TRBJ1-5|.|.|16|TRBV7-6
CASSLAPGRVNQPQHF
TGTGCCAGCAGCTTAGCTCCGGGACGGGTAAATCAGCCCCAGCATTTT
>TRBJ1-3|.|.|16|TRBV25-1
CASSDSIPQWGNTIYF
TGTGCCAGCAGTGATTCCATCCCCCAGTGGGGAAACACCATATATTTT
>TRBJ1-1|.|.|16|TRBV18
CASSPNPVGSGTEAFF
TGTGCCAGCTCACCAAACCCTGTGGGGTCGGGCACTGAGGCTTTCTTT
>TRBJ2-1|.|TRBD2|16|TRBV7-7
CASSLMGGDSYNEQFF
TGTGCCAGCAGCCTAATGGGGGGGGACTCGTACAATGAGCAGTTCTTC
>TRBJ1-1|.|.|16|TRBV7-8
CASSGQLVTLNTEAFF
TGTGCCAGCTCGGGCCAGTTGGTCACTTTGAACACTGAAGCTTTCTTT
>TRBJ1-1|once|TRBD1|14|TRBV5-1
CASSSTGLNTEAFF
TGCGCCAGCAGCTCGACAGGGTTGAACACTGAAGCTTTCTTT
>TRBJ1-1|.|.|15|TRBV5-1
CASSLGGPKNTEAFF
TGCGCCAGCAGCTTGGGTGGACCCAAAAACACTGAAGCTTTCTTT
>TRBJ2-2|.|TRBD1|15|TRBV2
CASSGTGIRTGELFF
TGTGCCAGCAGTGGGACAGGGATTCGTACCGGGGAGCTGTTTTTT
>TRBJ2-7|few|.|15|TRBV28
CASGLGGLHSYEQYF
TGTGCCAGCGGATTGGGAGGCCTCCACTCCTACGAGCAGTACTTC
>TRBJ1-5|few|TRBD1|17|TRBV19
CASSIGTGGRSNQPQHF
TGTGCCAGTAGTATCGGGACAGGGGGCAGGAGCAATCAGCCCCAGCATTTT
>TRBJ2-5|.|.|15|TRBV6-5
CASSVLRGNQETQYF
TGTGCCAGCAGTGTTCTCCGGGGGAACCAAGAGACCCAGTACTTC
>TRBJ1-2|.|TRBD1|13|TRBV2
CASVRQGAGGYTF
TGTGCCAGCGTCCGACAGGGTGCAGGAGGCTACACCTTC
>TRBJ1-5|.|TRBD1|14|TRBV9
CASSVGQGNQPQHF
TGTGCCAGCAGCGTTGGACAGGGGAATCAGCCCCAGCATTTT
>TRBJ1-1|.|.|13|TRBV27
CASSIIRDTEAFF
TGTGCCAGCAGTATAATCAGGGACACTGAAGCTTTCTTT
>TRBJ1-2|.|TRBD1|15|TRBV10-3
CAISPDRERVGGYTF
TGTGCCATCAGTCCGGACAGGGAGAGGGTGGGAGGCTACACCTTC
>TRBJ1-3|.|.|14|TRBV4-3
CASSPQAAGHTIYF
TGCGCCAGCAGCCCCCAAGCGGCGGGCCACACCATATATTTT
>TRBJ2-3|few|.|14|TRBV6-1
CASSEGDSTDTQYF
TGTGCCAGCAGTGAAGGGGATAGCACAGATACGCAGTATTTT
>TRBJ1-1|.|.|16|TRBV9
CASSVVPQGPNTEAFF
TGTGCCAGCAGCGTGGTTCCACAGGGACCGAACACTGAAGCTTTCTTT
>TRBJ2-3|.|TRBD2|16|TRBV28
CASRDRTGGRGDTQYF
TGTGCCAGCAGGGACCGGACGGGGGGGAGAGGAGATACGCAGTATTTT
>TRBJ1-6|.|.|16|TRBV28
CASSLPFAADNSPLHF
TGTGCCAGCAGTTTACCGTTTGCGGCAGATAATTCACCCCTCCACTTT
>TRBJ2-5|.|.|15|TRBV7-2
CASSLEVTGTETQYF
TGTGCCAGCAGCTTAGAGGTTACAGGGACCGAGACCCAGTACTTC
>TRBJ2-7|.|TRBD2|15|TRBV9
CASSGGTSGGYEQYF
TGTGCCAGCAGCGGTGGGACTAGCGGGGGGTACGAGCAGTACTTC
>TRBJ1-2|.|.|14|TRBV6-5
CASTRGRGAGGYTF
TGTGCCAGCACCCGGGGTAGGGGCGCCGGTGGCTACACCTTC
>TRBJ1-2|.|.|14|TRBV28
CASTWGIGLYGYTF
TGTGCCAGTACGTGGGGTATTGGGCTCTATGGCTACACCTTC
>TRBJ2-7|.|.|13|TRBV29-1
CSVEVRGYYEQYF
TGCAGCGTTGAAGTCAGGGGATATTACGAGCAGTACTTC
>TRBJ2-2|.|TRBD1|12|TRBV10-3
CASGQGAGELFF
TGTGCCTCGGGACAGGGGGCCGGGGAGCTGTTTTTT
>TRBJ1-2|once|.|14|TRBV7-9
CASSLGGQARGYTF
TGTGCCAGCAGCCTCGGAGGGCAGGCCCGTGGCTACACCTTC
>TRBJ2-1|.|TRBD2|16|TRBV7-2
CASSLDSGGPYNEQFF
TGTGCCAGCAGCTTAGATAGCGGGGGGCCCTACAATGAGCAGTTCTTC
>TRBJ2-2|.|TRBD1|15|TRBV15
CATSSRTGYTGELFF
TGTGCCACCAGCTCCCGGACAGGATACACCGGGGAGCTGTTTTTT
>TRBJ1-2|.|.|13|TRBV18
CASSPLTVYGYTF
TGTGCCAGCTCCCCGTTGACAGTCTATGGCTACACCTTC
>TRBJ1-3|.|.|15|TRBV19
CASSMGSYLGNTIYF
TGTGCCAGTAGTATGGGTAGCTACCTTGGAAACACCATATATTTT
>TRBJ2-6|.|.|17|TRBV27
CASSFWRGNSGANVLTF
TGTGCCAGCAGTTTTTGGCGAGGTAACTCTGGGGCCAACGTCCTGACTTTC
>TRBJ1-1|.|TRBD1|14|TRBV6-6
CASRDRGKNTEAFF
TGTGCCAGCAGGGACAGGGGGAAGAACACTGAAGCTTTCTTT
>TRBJ2-7|.|TRBD1|15|TRBV2
CASSGPTGGRLEQYF
TGTGCCAGCAGTGGTCCGACAGGGGGCAGGCTCGAGCAGTACTTC